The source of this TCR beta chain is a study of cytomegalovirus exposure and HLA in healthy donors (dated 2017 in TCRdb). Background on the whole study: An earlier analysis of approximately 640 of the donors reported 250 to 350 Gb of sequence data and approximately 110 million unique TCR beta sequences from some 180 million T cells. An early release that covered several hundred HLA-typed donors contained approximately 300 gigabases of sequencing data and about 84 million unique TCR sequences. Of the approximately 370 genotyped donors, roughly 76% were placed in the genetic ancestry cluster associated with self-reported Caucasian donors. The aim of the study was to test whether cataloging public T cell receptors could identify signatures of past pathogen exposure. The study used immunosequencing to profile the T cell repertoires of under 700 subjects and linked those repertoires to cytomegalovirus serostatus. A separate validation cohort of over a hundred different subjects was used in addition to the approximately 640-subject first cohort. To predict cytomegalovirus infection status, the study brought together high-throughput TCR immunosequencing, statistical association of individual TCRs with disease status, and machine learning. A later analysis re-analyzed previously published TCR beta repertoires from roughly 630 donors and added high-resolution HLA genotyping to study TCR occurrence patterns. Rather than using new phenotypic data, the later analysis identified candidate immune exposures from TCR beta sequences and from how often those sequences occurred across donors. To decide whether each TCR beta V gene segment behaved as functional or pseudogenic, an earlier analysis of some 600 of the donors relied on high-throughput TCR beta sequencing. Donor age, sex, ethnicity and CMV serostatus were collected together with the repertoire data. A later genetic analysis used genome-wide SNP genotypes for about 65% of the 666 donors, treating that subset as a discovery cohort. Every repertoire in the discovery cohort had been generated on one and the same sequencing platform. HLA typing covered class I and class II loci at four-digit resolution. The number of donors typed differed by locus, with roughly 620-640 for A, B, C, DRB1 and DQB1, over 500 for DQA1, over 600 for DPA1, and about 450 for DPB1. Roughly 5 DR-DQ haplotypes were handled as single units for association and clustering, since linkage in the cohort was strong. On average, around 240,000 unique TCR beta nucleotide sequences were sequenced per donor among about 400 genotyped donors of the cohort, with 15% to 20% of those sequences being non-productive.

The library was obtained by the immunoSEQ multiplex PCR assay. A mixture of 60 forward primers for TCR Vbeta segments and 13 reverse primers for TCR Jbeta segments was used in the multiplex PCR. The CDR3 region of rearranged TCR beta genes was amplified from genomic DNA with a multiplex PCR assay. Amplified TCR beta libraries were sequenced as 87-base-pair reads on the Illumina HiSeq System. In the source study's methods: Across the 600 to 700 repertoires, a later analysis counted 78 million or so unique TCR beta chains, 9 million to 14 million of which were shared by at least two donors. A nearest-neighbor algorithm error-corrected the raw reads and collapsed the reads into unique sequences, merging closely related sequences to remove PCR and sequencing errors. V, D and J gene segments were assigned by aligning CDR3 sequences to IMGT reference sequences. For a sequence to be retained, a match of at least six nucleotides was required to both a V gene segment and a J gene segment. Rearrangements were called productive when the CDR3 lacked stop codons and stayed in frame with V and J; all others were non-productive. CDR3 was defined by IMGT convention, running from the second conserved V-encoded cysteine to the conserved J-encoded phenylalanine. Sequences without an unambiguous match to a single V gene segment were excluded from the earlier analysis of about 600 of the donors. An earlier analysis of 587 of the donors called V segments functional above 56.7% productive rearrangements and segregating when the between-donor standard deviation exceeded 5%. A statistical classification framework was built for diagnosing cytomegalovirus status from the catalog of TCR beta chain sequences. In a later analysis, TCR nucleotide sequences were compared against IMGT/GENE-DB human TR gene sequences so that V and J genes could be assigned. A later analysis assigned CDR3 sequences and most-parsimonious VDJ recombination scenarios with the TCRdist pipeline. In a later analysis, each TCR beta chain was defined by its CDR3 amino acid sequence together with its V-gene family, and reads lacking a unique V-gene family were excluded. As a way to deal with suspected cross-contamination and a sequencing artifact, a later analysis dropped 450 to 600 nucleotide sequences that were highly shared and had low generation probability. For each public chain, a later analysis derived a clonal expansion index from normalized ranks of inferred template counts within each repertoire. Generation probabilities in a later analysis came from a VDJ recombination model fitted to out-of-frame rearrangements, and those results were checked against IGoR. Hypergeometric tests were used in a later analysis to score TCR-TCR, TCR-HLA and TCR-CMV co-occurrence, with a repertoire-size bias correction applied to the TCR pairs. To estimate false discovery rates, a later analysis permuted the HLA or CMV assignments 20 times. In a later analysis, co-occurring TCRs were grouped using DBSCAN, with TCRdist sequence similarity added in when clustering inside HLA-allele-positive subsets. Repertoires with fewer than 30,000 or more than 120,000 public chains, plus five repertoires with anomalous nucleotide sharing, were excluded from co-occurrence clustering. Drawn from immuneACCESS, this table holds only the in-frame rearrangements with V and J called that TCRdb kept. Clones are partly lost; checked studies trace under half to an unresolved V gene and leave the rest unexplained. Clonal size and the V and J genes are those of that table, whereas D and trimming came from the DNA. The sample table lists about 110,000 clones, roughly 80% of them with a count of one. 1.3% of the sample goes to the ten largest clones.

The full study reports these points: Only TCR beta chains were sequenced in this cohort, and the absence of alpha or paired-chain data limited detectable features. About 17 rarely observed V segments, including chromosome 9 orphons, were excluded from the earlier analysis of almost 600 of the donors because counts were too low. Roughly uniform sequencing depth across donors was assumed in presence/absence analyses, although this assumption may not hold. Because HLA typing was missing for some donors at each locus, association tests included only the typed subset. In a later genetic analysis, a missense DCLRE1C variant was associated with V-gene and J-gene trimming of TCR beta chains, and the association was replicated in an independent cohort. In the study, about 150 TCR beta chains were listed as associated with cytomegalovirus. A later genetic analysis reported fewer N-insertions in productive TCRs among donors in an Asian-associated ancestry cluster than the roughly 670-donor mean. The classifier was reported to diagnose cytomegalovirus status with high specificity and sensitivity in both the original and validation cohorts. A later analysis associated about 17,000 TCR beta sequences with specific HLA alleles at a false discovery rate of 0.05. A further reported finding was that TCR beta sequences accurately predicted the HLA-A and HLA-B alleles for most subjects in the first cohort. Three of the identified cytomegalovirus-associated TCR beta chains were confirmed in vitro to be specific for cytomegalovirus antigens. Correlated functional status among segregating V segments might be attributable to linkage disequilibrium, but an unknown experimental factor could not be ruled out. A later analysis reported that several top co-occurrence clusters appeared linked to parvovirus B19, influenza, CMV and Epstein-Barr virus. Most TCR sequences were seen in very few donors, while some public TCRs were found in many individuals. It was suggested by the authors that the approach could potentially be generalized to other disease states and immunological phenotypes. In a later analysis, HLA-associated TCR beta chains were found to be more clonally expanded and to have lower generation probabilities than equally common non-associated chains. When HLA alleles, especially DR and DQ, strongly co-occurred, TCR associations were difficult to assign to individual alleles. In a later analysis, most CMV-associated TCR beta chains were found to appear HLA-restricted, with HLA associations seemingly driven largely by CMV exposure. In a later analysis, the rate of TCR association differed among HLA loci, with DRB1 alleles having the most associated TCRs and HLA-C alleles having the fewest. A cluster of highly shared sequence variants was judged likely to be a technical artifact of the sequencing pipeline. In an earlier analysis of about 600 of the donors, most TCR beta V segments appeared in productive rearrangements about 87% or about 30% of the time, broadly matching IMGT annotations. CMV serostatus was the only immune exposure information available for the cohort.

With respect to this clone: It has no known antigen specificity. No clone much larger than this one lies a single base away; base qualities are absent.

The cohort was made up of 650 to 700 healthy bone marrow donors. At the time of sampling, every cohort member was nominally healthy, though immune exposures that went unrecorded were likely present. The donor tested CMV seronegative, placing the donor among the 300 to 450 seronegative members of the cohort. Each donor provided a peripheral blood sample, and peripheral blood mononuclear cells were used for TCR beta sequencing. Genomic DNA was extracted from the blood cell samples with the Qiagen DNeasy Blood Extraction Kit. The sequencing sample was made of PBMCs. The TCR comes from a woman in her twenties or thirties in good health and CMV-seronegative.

The bases read TGCAGCGTTGATCTGGACAGATGGAACACTGAAGCTTTCTTT. This translates into CSVDLDRWNTEAFF. The V and J segments used are TRBV29-1 and TRBJ1-1, and perhaps TRBD1 as D gene, on 6 matching bases. The germline V gene yields SQVTM for CDR1 and ANQGSEA for CDR2. V was cut back by 3 bases and J by 1 base, leaving a gap of 12 bases between them. The CDR3 spans 14 residues, from the cysteine through the phenylalanine. Only CDR3 DNA is held: 42 bases, read in frame from base 1.